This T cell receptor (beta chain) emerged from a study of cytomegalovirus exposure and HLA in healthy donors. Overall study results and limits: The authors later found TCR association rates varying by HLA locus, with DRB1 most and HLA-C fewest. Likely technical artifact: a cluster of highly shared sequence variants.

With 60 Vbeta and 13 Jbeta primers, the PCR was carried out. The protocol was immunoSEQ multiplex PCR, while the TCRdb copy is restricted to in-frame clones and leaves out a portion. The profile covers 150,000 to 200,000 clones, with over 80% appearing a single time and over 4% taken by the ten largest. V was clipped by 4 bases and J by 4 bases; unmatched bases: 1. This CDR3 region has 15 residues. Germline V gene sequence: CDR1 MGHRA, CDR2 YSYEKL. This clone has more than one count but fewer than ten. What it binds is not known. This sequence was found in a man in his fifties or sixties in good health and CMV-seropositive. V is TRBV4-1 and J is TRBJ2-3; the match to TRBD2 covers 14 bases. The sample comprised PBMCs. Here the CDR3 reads CASSRGLAGADTQYF. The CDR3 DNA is TGCGCCAGCAGCCGGGGACTAGCGGGGGCAGATACGCAGTATTTT.